Given below is one T cell receptor (beta chain) in context. Its antigen remains undetermined. Within one base of it there is no much larger clone, and no base qualities were kept. The library was built by means of 5' RACE. Sequenced on an Illumina HiSeq 2000. A universal primer binding site was added through template switching, and the final cDNA carried a unique molecular identifier so that TCR cDNA molecules could be counted accurately. Specific primers in the conserved constant-segment region were used to synthesize first-strand cDNA for the TCR alpha and beta chains. To control for contamination, every cDNA library was double barcoded, receiving both a SMART-Mk sample barcode and Illumina barcodes. Two successive PCR steps introduced TruSeq adapter sequences along with Illumina sample barcodes. The TCR alpha and beta cDNA libraries were sequenced on the Illumina HiSeq platform using custom primers. Per the original workflow: Raw reads were processed with MiGEC to extract unique molecular identifiers, and MiXCR was used to determine CDR3 positions. For each individual, recombination models were inferred using an EM algorithm with the repgenHMM and IGoR tools. The tcR package in R was used for shared clonotype analysis, with sharing normalized by the product of cloneset sizes. To study raw recombination without the effects of thymic and clonal selection, out-of-frame nonproductive sequences were analyzed. The public reads were reprocessed in TCRdb via fastp at Q25 and MiXCR, keeping in-frame beta chains. Every entry covers one CDR3 protein and lists the most common genes and DNA from its rows. These V and J calls originate from TCRdb's pipeline instead of the authors' own analysis. This sample has 1.5 million or so distinct CDR3 sequences in its table, and about 30% of those were observed once. Under 0.35% of the sample goes to the ten largest clones.

The data derive from a study of identical twins (dated by TCRdb to the mid-2010s). In the study overall: To test whether fetal clonotypes persist, the study used deep sequencing on TCR alpha and beta repertoires from monozygotic twins, unrelated adults of various ages, and cord blood. To rule out contamination, replicate twin experiments were performed at different times with different library preparation protocols.

Only healthy Caucasian donors were included. Study-wide conclusions, independent of this receptor: Compared with coincidental sharing between unrelated individuals, an excess of low generation-probability sequences was observed among out-of-frame TCR alpha sequences shared between twins. A weaker excess of twin sharing was found in beta out-of-frame sequences because the signal-to-noise ratio was lowered by fewer shared sequences. Abundant cord blood beta clonotypes had fewer insertions, young adult naive repertoires showed a similar but weaker trend, and memory repertoires showed no such trend. Recombination models systematically underestimated out-of-frame TCR alpha sharing in monozygotic twins but agreed with sharing between unrelated individuals. Invariant T cells such as MAIT and iNKT could partly confound zero-insertion analyses, although diverse VJ usage argued against such confounding for most clonotypes. Because the same donors could not be followed over many years, the conclusions relied on cross-sectional statistical analysis.

The CDR3 holds 13 amino acids from the cysteine to the phenylalanine. Of all the DNA, just the CDR3 is kept, 39 bases in frame from base 1. The V end loses 4 bases and the J end loses 8 bases, and a stretch of 14 bases separates them. The germline V gene encodes CDR1 SGHVS and CDR2 FQNEAQ. Here the chain combines TRBV7-8 and TRBJ1-2, with no confidently assigned D gene. The sequence derives from a newborn girl in good health. Sequences were obtained from cord blood. The sequenced DNA is TGTGCCAGCAGCTCCATCGGTGGGAGGGGCTACACCTTC. Its amino acids are CASSSIGGRGYTF.